What follows describes a single TCR beta chain. The data were obtained in a study of blood T cell repertoires in COVID-19. At the level of the study: The cDNA or gDNA used as material had been derived from T cells, B-cell-depleted T cells, or PBMCs.

The protocol was immunoSEQ multiplex PCR, while the TCRdb copy is restricted to in-frame clones and leaves out a portion. This sample has around 60,000 clones, with under 90% found just once. The CDR3 length is 13 residues. Germline V gene lookup returns CDR1 SGHTA and CDR2 FQGNSA. Trimming took 4 bases from V and 1 from J, leaving 8 bases between them. The sample consisted of peripheral blood. V gene TRBV7-2 combines with J gene TRBJ2-7, with a possible D match to TRBD1 (5 bases). The origin of this receptor is a woman aged 80 or over with active or convalescent COVID-19. As DNA, the CDR3 is TGTGCCAGCAGCTACGACAGATCCTACGAGCAGTACTTC. Protein sequence: CASSYDRSYEQYF.